This entry lists 29 T cell receptor beta chains sequenced from one sample in a study of T cell responses to AZD1222 COVID-19 vaccine (dated by TCRdb to the early 2020s). This sample's time point label indicates: baseline before first vaccination. Library method: the immunoSEQ multiplex PCR assay. The clones in this table, taken by TCRdb from immuneACCESS, are in-frame only. Not every clone is retained; where verified, under half of the shortfall comes from an unresolved V gene, and the cause of the rest is unknown. For this sample the table gives about 260,000 clones, of which over 90% were detected only once. Around 0.57% of the sample is held by the ten biggest clonotypes. Material: peripheral blood, obtained on day 0 of AZD1222 vaccination. These receptors all stem from an adult in good health.

V gene TRBV5-6 combines with J gene TRBJ2-4, with D possibly being TRBD2 (6 bases). The germline V gene has CDR1 SGHDT and CDR2 YYEEEE. The CDR3 has 14 residues. V lost 7 bases to trimming and J lost 7 bases, with 18 bases between them. This chain's CDR3 is CASSVGGLDNIQYF. As DNA, the CDR3 is TGTGCCAGCTCCGTTGGGGGGTTAGACAACATTCAGTACTTC.

This chain joins TRBV2 and TRBJ1-5; no reliable D call. The CDR3 consists of 13 residues. Trimming removed 6 bases at V and 0 bases at J, with 6 bases between. Germline CDR1 and CDR2: SNHLY and FYNNEI. CDR3 residues: CASSPDSNQPQHF. CDR3 DNA sequence: TGTGCCAGCAGCCCAGATAGCAATCAGCCCCAGCATTTT.

This clone has more than one count but fewer than ten. In the same sample, other DNA sequences code for this CDR3. The chain is built from TRBV11-2 and TRBJ2-3, with no clear D. V was cut by 1 base and J by 4 bases, with 0 bases left in between. This CDR3 region has 11 residues. CDR1 is SGHAT, CDR2 FQNNGV, per germline. The CDR3 loop reads CASSLADTQYF. The CDR3 bases are TGTGCCAGCAGCTTAGCAGATACGCAGTATTTT.

V gene TRBV6-5 combines with J gene TRBJ2-7; 7 bases are shared with TRBD1. Germline loops: CDR1 MNHEY, CDR2 SVGAGI. This CDR3 is 16 amino acids long. The V segment lost 0 bases and the J segment 7 bases; nucleotides outside the gene matches: 12. The CDR3 nucleotides read TGTGCCAGCAGTTACTCCTCAGGGGGACCGCCTCGGGAGCAGTACTTC. It specifies CASSYSSGGPPREQYF.

The gene calls are TRBV14 and TRBJ2-7; the D is unclear. The germline gives CDR1 SGHDN, CDR2 FVKESK. With 3 bases removed from V and 3 bases from J, the gap between germline ends came to 3 bases. The CDR3 totals 11 residues. This CDR3 is CASSQIYEQYF. For the CDR3, the DNA is TGTGCCAGCAGCCAGATCTACGAGCAGTACTTC.

This chain links TRBV7-2 with TRBJ2-2, with D tentatively TRBD1 or TRBD2 (5 bases each). CDR1 and CDR2 from the germline V gene are SGHTA and FQGNSA. Trimming removed 8 bases from V and 7 bases from J, with 14 bases in between. The CDR3 runs to 13 residues. CDR3 residues: CASRAGAGGELFF. CDR3 coding DNA: TGTGCCAGCCGAGCCGGGGCTGGCGGGGAGCTGTTTTTT.

The chain combines TRBV9 with TRBJ2-2; D ambiguous. V was shortened by 7 bases and J by 1 base, with 14 bases between the two germline ends. There are 15 residues in the CDR3. Germline values: CDR1 SGDLS, CDR2 YYNGEE. The chain's CDR3 is CASGSGRLNTGELFF. The DNA of the CDR3 is TGTGCCAGCGGGTCGGGCAGACTGAACACCGGGGAGCTGTTTTTT.

This chain uses TRBV4-3 with TRBJ2-6; D remains ambiguous. V was pared by 0 bases and J by 0 bases, with 9 bases between. The length of the CDR3 is 17 residues. Germline-derived CDR1 and CDR2 are LGHNA and YSLEER. DNA for the CDR3: TGCGCCAGCAGCCAAGAAGCTGGTATCTCTGGGGCCAACGTCCTGACTTTC. Protein: CASSQEAGISGANVLTF.

This sequence joins TRBV28 and TRBJ1-1; TRBD1 aligns across 7 bases. Germline V gives CDR1 MDHEN, CDR2 SYDVKM. The CDR3 is 14 residues long. The V gene end was trimmed by 5 bases and the J gene end by 5 bases; junction bases not matched to a gene: 8. In nucleotides, the CDR3 is TGTGCCAGCAGTAGATTAAAGGGGGCGACTGAAGCTTTCTTT. This encodes CASSRLKGATEAFF. The variable domain in full, with the rest retrieved from reference TRBV28 and TRBJ1-1, is DVKVTQSSRYLVKRTGEKVFLECVQDMDHENMFWYRQDPGLGLRLIYFSYDVKMKEKGDIPEGYSVSREKKERFSLILESASTNQTSMYLCASSRLKGATEAFFGQGTRLTVV.

J is TRBJ1-4 and V is TRBV4-1; 9 nucleotides align to TRBD1. Germline CDR1 and CDR2: MGHRA and YSYEKL. After removal of 0 bases from V and 5 bases from J, the junction contained 1 base not matched to a gene. This CDR3 is built from 15 residues. The CDR3 DNA reads TGCGCCAGCAGCCAAGACGGGACAGGGAATGAAAAACTGTTTTTT. As protein: CASSQDGTGNEKLFF.

The chain recombines TRBV7-2 with TRBJ1-3; no definite D call. V dropped 1 base and J dropped 2 bases, with 9 bases sitting between them. In germline, CDR1 is SGHTA, CDR2 FQGNSA. This CDR3 spans 15 amino acids. In DNA, the CDR3 is TGTGCCAGCAGCTTAGTGGCCGGCCCTGGAAACACCATATATTTT. Translating gives CASSLVAGPGNTIYF.

CDR3 DNA sequence: TGCGCCAGCAGCGGGGCTGTCATAGGGTCCTACGAGCAGTACTTC. Amino acids: CASSGAVIGSYEQYF. The chain combines TRBV5-1 with TRBJ2-7, with TRBD1 as a possible D gene (5 bases). Trimming took off 4 bases at V and 1 base at J, with 15 bases between the two ends. The CDR3 spans 15 residues. Per germline, CDR1 SGHRS and CDR2 YFSETQ. Full variable domain (missing parts from reference TRBV5-1 and TRBJ2-7): KAGVTQTPRYLIKTRGQQVTLSCSPISGHRSVSWYQQTPGQGLQFLFEYFSETQRNKGNFPGRFSGRQFSNSRSEMNVSTLELGDSALYLCASSGAVIGSYEQYFGPGTRLTVT.

The chain recombines TRBV2 with TRBJ2-7, with a possible D match to TRBD1 (6 bases). CDR1 and CDR2 (germline): SNHLY, FYNNEI. V was shortened by 4 bases and J by 6 bases, with 10 bases between the two germline ends. The CDR3 consists of 12 residues. In DNA form, the CDR3 reads TGTGCCAGCAGTGGTCAGGGGATCGAGCAGTACTTC. Its protein product is CASSGQGIEQYF.

V and J are TRBV19 and TRBJ1-2; possible D gene TRBD1, 5 bases. In germline, CDR1 is LNHDA, CDR2 SQIVND (reference sequence). There are 17 residues in the CDR3. Trimming shortened V by 0 bases and J by 3 bases, and 17 bases separated the two germline ends. CDR3 nucleotide sequence: TGTGCCAGTAGTATAGACACTGGGACGGGAATATACTATGGCTACACCTTC. Translation gives CASSIDTGTGIYYGYTF.

The rearrangement uses TRBV11-2 and TRBJ2-7; D gene ambiguous. Germline V gene lookup returns CDR1 SGHAT and CDR2 FQNNGV. V lost 3 bases, J lost 2 bases, and 8 bases lay in between. This CDR3 is built from 13 residues. The CDR3 DNA sequence: TGTGCCAGCAGCTTCCCGGGCCCCTACGAGCAGTACTTC. Protein sequence: CASSFPGPYEQYF.

The V call is TRBV24-1, the J call TRBJ2-7; D perhaps matches TRBD1 (6 bases). The CDR3 runs to 14 residues. CDR1 and CDR2 (germline): KGHDR, SFDVKD. The V and J ends lost 4 bases and 2 bases respectively, with 11 bases between them. CDR3 amino acids: CATSDPTGPYEQYF. The CDR3 nucleotides are TGTGCCACCAGTGACCCGACAGGCCCCTACGAGCAGTACTTC.

This chain connects TRBV10-3 to TRBJ2-7, with 10 bases identical to TRBD2. The ends lost 10 bases at V and 5 bases at J; junction bases unmatched: 11. CDR1 is ENHRY, CDR2 SYGVKD, per germline. The CDR3 has 14 amino acids. The CDR3 region is CATRALAGANEQYF. The CDR3 nucleotides read TGTGCCACCAGGGCCCTAGCGGGGGCAAACGAGCAGTACTTC.

The chain is built from TRBV20-1 and TRBJ2-2; D possibly corresponds to TRBD1 (5 bases). Trimming pared 6 bases from V and 3 bases from J, leaving 17 bases between. Germline CDR1 reads DFQATT; CDR2 reads SNEGSKA (reference sequence). The CDR3 has 15 amino acids. The CDR3 nucleotides read TGCAGTGCGAGTCGTCAGGGTTGGGACACCGGGGAGCTGTTTTTT. This encodes CSASRQGWDTGELFF.

In DNA form, the CDR3 reads TGTGCCATCAGGGACAGGGTAACAGATACGCAGTATTTT. It yields the protein CAIRDRVTDTQYF. The rearrangement uses TRBV10-3 and TRBJ2-3, with 8 bases aligning to TRBD1. V was pared by 6 bases and J by 3 bases, with 2 bases of the junction left unmatched. The CDR3 extends over 13 amino acids. Germline CDR1 ENHRY, CDR2 SYGVKD.

The chain recombines TRBV6-5 with TRBJ1-2; 7 bases fit TRBD1. CDR3 length: 14 amino acids. Germline loops: CDR1 MNHEY, CDR2 SVGAGI. Unmatched junction bases numbered 11, after V lost 6 bases and J lost 7 bases. The CDR3 loop reads CASSRTQGVSGYTF. CDR3 bases: TGTGCCAGCAGCCGAACTCAGGGGGTCTCTGGCTACACCTTC.

The chain links TRBV11-2 to TRBJ2-1, with 13 nucleotides matching TRBD2. The CDR3 extends over 14 amino acids. V dropped 5 bases and J dropped 10; count of bases not matched to a gene: 5. The germline V gene encodes CDR1 SGHAT and CDR2 FQNNGV. CDR3 protein: CASSQLAGGPEQFF. CDR3 coding DNA: TGTGCCAGCAGCCAACTAGCGGGAGGGCCGGAGCAGTTCTTC.

The chain is built from TRBV5-1 and TRBJ2-1; TRBD2 is a possible D gene (5 bases). CDR3 size: 14 residues. V was pared by 0 bases and J by 6 bases, with 10 bases between. Per germline, CDR1 SGHRS and CDR2 YFSETQ. The CDR3: CASSLDDYLNEQFF. CDR3 nucleotides: TGCGCCAGCAGCTTGGATGACTACCTCAATGAGCAGTTCTTC. The complete variable domain, with remaining parts taken from reference TRBV5-1 and TRBJ2-1, reads KAGVTQTPRYLIKTRGQQVTLSCSPISGHRSVSWYQQTPGQGLQFLFEYFSETQRNKGNFPGRFSGRQFSNSRSEMNVSTLELGDSALYLCASSLDDYLNEQFFGPGTRLTVL.

The chain uses TRBV10-3 and TRBJ1-2; D unclear. Germline V gives CDR1 ENHRY, CDR2 SYGVKD. There are 12 residues in the CDR3. Trimming shortened V by 6 bases and J by 6 bases, and 11 bases separated the two germline ends. CDR3 coding DNA: TGTGCCATCAGCCCTGCCGGGGATGGCTACACCTTC. The encoded protein is CAISPAGDGYTF.

The gene calls are TRBV2 and TRBJ1-4; 8 nucleotides agree with TRBD1. In germline, CDR1 is SNHLY, CDR2 FYNNEI. This CDR3 contains 12 residues. With V trimmed by 7 bases and J by 8 bases, 3 bases remained unmatched. Here the CDR3 reads CASKGQGEKLFF. CDR3 bases: TGTGCCAGCAAAGGACAGGGAGAAAAACTGTTTTTT.

A word on this clone: Other DNA sequences of this sample code for an identical CDR3. The V and J genes are TRBV2 and TRBJ2-2; the D is unclear. This CDR3 is 11 amino acids long. The V end lost 6 bases, the J end lost 4 bases, and 3 bases lay between the germline ends. The germline V gene encodes CDR1 SNHLY and CDR2 FYNNEI. The CDR3 is CASRSTGELFF. The CDR3 coding sequence is TGTGCCAGCAGGAGCACCGGGGAGCTGTTTTTT.

This clone appeared a single time. This chain links TRBV5-1 with TRBJ2-1; no clear D. Trimming removed 1 base at V and 1 base at J, with 9 bases between. CDR1 is SGHRS and CDR2 is YFSETQ in the germline V gene. The CDR3 runs to 15 residues. CDR3 region: CASSLTQASYNEQFF. CDR3 in DNA: TGCGCCAGCAGCTTGACGCAGGCGTCCTACAATGAGCAGTTCTTC.

The rearrangement joins TRBV28 to TRBJ1-2; D ambiguous. V was cut by 10 bases and J by 4 bases, with 13 bases left in between. Germline CDR1 and CDR2: MDHEN and SYDVKM. The CDR3 has 12 residues. This CDR3 is CATADRSYGYTF. CDR3 in DNA: TGTGCCACTGCGGACCGCTCCTATGGCTACACCTTC.

The chain combines TRBV19 with TRBJ2-1; D is perhaps TRBD2 (6 bases). The CDR3 consists of 13 residues. Germline V lookup: CDR1 LNHDA, CDR2 SQIVND (reference sequence). Trimming left V 4 bases short and J 6 bases short, with 10 bases between. The CDR3 DNA sequence: TGTGCCAGTAGTAGAGGACTACTCAATGAGCAGTTCTTC. This encodes CASSRGLLNEQFF.

The chain links TRBV3-1 (or the pseudogene TRBV3-2) to TRBJ2-7; D is uncertain. The CDR3 covers 14 residues. Germline assignment: CDR1 LGHDT and CDR2 YNNKEL (reference sequence). The germline V and J ends were trimmed by 1 base and 1 base, with 8 bases remaining between them. The CDR3 bases are TGTGCCAGCAGCCAAGTACTGGCTTCCTACGAGCAGTACTTC. This translates into CASSQVLASYEQYF.